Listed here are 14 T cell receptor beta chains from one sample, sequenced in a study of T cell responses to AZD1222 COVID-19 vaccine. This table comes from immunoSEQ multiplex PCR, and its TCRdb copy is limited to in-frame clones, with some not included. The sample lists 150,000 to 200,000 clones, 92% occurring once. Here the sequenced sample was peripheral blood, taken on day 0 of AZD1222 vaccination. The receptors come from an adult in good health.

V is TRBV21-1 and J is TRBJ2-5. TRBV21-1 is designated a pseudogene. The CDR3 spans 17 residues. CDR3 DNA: TGTGCCAGCAGCAAAGAGGGCGAGCACCTAAAACGAGAGACCCAGTACTTC. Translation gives CASSKEGEHLKRETQYF.

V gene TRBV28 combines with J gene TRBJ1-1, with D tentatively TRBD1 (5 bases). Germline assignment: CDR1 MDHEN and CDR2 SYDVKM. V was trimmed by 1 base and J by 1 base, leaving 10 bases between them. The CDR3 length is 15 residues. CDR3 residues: CASSLSGPSNTEAFF. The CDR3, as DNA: TGTGCCAGCAGTTTATCGGGGCCCTCGAACACTGAAGCTTTCTTT.

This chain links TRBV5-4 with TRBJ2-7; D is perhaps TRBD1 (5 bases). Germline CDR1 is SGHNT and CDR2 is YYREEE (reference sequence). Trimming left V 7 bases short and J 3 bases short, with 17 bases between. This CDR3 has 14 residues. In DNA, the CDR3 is TGTGCCAGCCGCACGGGTGGGGCCAACTACGAGCAGTACTTC. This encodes CASRTGGANYEQYF.

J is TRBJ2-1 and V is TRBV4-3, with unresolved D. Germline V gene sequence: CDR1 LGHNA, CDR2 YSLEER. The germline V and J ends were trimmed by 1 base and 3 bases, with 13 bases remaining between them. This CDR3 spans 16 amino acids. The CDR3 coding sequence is TGCGCCAGCAGCCAAGTCTATAATAGTGGCTACAATGAGCAGTTCTTC. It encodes CASSQVYNSGYNEQFF.

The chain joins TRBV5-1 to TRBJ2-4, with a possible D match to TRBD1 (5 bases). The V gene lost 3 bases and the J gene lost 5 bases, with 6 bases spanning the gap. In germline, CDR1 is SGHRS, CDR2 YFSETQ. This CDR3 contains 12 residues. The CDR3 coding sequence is TGCGCCAGCAGCTCGACAGAAAACATTCAGTACTTC. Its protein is CASSSTENIQYF.

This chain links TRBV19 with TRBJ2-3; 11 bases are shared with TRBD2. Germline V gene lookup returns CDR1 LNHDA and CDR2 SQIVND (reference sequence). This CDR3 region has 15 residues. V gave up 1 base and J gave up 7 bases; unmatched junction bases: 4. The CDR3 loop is CASSIGSGRVNTQYF. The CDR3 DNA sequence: TGTGCCAGTAGTATAGGTAGCGGGAGGGTAAATACGCAGTATTTT.

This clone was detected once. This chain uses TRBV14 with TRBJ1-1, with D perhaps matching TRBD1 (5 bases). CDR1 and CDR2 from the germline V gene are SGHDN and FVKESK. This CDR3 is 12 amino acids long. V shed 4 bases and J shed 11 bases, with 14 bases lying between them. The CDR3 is CASSRGLDRAFF. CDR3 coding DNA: TGTGCCAGCAGCCGGGGACTGGACCGGGCTTTCTTT.

The CDR3 reads CASSGEYTGELFF. The CDR3 DNA is TGTGCCAGCAGTGGTGAATACACCGGGGAGCTGTTTTTT. The rearrangement uses TRBV2 and TRBJ2-2, with D unclear. The CDR3 runs to 13 residues. Per the germline V gene, CDR1 is SNHLY and CDR2 is FYNNEI. V was cut by 4 bases and J by 3 bases, with 6 bases left in between.

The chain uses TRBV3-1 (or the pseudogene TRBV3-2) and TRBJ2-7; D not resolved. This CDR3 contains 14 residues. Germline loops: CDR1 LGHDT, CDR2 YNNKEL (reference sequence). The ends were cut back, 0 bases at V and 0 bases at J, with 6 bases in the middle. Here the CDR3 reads CASSQEGISYEQYF. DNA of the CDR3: TGTGCCAGCAGCCAAGAAGGGATCTCCTACGAGCAGTACTTC.

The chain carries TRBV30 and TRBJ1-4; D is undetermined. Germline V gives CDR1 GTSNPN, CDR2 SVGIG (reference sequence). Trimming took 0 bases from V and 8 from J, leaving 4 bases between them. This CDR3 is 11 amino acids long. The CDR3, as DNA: TGTGCCTGGAGTGTACGGGAAAAACTGTTTTTT. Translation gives CAWSVREKLFF.

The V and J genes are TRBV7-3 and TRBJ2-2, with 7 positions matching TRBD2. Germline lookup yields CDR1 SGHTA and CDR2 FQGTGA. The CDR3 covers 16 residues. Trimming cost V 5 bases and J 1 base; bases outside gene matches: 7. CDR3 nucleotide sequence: TGTGCCAGCAGCCCCCACCCGGGAGGGAACACCGGGGAGCTGTTTTTT. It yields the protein CASSPHPGGNTGELFF.

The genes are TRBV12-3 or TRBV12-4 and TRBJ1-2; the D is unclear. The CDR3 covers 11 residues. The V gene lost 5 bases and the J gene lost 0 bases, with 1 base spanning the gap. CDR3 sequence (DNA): TGTGCCAGCAGTACTAACTATGGCTACACCTTC. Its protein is CASSTNYGYTF.

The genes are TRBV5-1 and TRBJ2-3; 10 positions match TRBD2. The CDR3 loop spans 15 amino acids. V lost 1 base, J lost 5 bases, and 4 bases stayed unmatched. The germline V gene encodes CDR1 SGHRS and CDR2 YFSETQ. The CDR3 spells CASSLSGGARDTQYF. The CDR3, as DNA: TGCGCCAGCAGCTTGAGCGGGGGGGCTAGAGATACGCAGTATTTT.

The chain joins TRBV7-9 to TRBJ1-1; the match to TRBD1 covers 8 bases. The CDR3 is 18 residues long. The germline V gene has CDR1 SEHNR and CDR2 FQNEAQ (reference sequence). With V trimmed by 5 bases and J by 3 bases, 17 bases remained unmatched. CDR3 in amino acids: CASSPRAVVRTGYTEAFF. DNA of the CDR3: TGTGCCAGCAGCCCTAGGGCGGTCGTTCGGACAGGGTACACTGAAGCTTTCTTT.